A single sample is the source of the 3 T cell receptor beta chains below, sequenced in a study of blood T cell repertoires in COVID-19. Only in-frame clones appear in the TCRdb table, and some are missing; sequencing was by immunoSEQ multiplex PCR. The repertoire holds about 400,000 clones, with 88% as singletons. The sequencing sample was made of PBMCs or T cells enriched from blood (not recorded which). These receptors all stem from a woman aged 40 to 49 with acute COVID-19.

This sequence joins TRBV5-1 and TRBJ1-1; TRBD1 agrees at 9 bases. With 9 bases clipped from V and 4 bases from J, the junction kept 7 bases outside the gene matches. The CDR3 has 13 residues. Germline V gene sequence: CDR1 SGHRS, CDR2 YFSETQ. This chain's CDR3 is CATKQGAGTEAFF. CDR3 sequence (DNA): TGCGCCACTAAACAGGGGGCTGGCACTGAAGCTTTCTTT.

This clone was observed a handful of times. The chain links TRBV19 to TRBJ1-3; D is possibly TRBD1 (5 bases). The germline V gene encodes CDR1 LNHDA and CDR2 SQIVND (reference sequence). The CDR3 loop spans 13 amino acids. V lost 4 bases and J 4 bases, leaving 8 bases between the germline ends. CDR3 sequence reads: CASSRTPGNTIYF. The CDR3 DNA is TGTGCCAGTAGTAGGACACCAGGAAACACCATATATTTT.

The CDR3 reads CASSEAVWEISNQPQHF. CDR3 coding DNA: TGTGCCAGCAGTGAAGCGGTGTGGGAGATTAGCAATCAGCCCCAGCATTTT. The chain uses TRBV6-1 and TRBJ1-5; D remains unclear. V gave up 0 bases and J gave up 0 bases, with 12 bases separating them. Germline V CDR1 and CDR2: MNHNS, SASEGT. This CDR3 spans 17 amino acids.